The 32 T cell receptor beta chains below all came from one sample that was sequenced in a study of shared clonotypes between healthy human individuals. Produced via immunoSEQ multiplex PCR; TCRdb's table is partial and in-frame only. The sample includes approximately 840,000 clones, 90% to 98% of them seen just once. Naivety among CD8 cells was defined by CD45RO negativity and positive CCR7 selection, thereby excluding terminally differentiated effector memory CD45RA+ cells. The sequenced sample consisted of naive CD8+ T cells sorted from blood. The receptors shown here come from a man aged 30-40 years in good health.

The chain couples TRBV6-1 to TRBJ1-2; D unresolved. Trimming removed 4 bases at V and 5 bases at J, with 8 bases between. Germline lookup yields CDR1 MNHNS and CDR2 SASEGT. There are 12 residues in the CDR3. In DNA form, the CDR3 reads TGTGCCAGCAGTGGGGCGTCTTATGGCTACACCTTC. Its protein is CASSGASYGYTF.

This sequence joins TRBV7-9 and TRBJ2-5; possibly TRBD1 for D (6 bases). Deletions cut 1 base from V and 4 bases from J, with 13 bases between. CDR3 length: 15 residues. Germline V lookup: CDR1 SEHNR, CDR2 FQNEAQ (reference sequence). The CDR3 DNA reads TGTGCCAGCAGCTTAGAACAGGGATATGGAGAGACCCAGTACTTC. It is translated as CASSLEQGYGETQYF. Full variable domain (rest looked up from reference TRBV7-9 and TRBJ2-5): DTGVSQNPRHKITKRGQNVTFRCDPISEHNRLYWYRQTLGQGPEFLTYFQNEAQLEKSRLLSDRFSAERPKGSFSTLEIQRTEQGDSAMYLCASSLEQGYGETQYFGPGTRLLVL.

This chain links TRBV15 with TRBJ2-3; 7 bases are shared with TRBD2. This CDR3 is built from 16 residues. Germline CDR1 and CDR2: LNHNV and YYDKDF (reference sequence). V shed 0 bases and J 0 bases; nucleotides not matched to a gene: 3. Here the CDR3 reads CATSRDWEGSTDTQYF. The CDR3 coding sequence is TGTGCCACCAGCAGAGATTGGGAGGGCAGCACAGATACGCAGTATTTT.

V usage is TRBV6-1 and J usage is TRBJ2-3, with a tentative D call TRBD2 (5 bases). V lost 2 bases, J lost 0 bases, and 9 bases lay in between. Germline lookup yields CDR1 MNHNS and CDR2 SASEGT. CDR3 length: 15 amino acids. CDR3 residues: CASSELGGSTDTQYF. The CDR3 DNA reads as TGTGCCAGCAGTGAACTTGGCGGGAGCACAGATACGCAGTATTTT.

The chain has TRBV2 and TRBJ2-7; 9 bases align to TRBD1. J gave up 3 bases and V 2 bases, and 8 bases lay outside the gene matches. The germline V gene encodes CDR1 SNHLY and CDR2 FYNNEI. The CDR3 runs to 16 residues. Here the CDR3 reads CASSEPQGAPYYEQYF. The CDR3 bases are TGTGCCAGCAGTGAACCACAGGGGGCCCCGTACTACGAGCAGTACTTC.

This chain connects TRBV5-1 to TRBJ2-7; D is unclear. Germline lookup yields CDR1 SGHRS and CDR2 YFSETQ. The CDR3 consists of 17 residues. With 5 bases removed from V and 1 base from J, the gap between germline ends came to 22 bases. This CDR3 reads CASSLLDRTGGSYEQYF. Written as DNA, the CDR3 is TGCGCCAGCAGTTTGTTGGATCGGACGGGTGGATCCTACGAGCAGTACTTC.

V gene TRBV6-5 combines with J gene TRBJ2-7, with TRBD2 as a possible D gene (6 bases). Germline V gene sequence: CDR1 MNHEY, CDR2 SVGAGI. The CDR3 runs 14 residues. Trimming pared 3 bases from V and 4 bases from J, leaving 13 bases between. The CDR3, as DNA: TGTGCCAGCAGTTATTCCGACGGGGGATACGAGCAGTACTTC. Translating it yields CASSYSDGGYEQYF.

V usage is TRBV6-6 and J usage is TRBJ2-1, with TRBD2 matching over 10 bases. J gave up 8 bases and V 3 bases, and 10 bases lay outside the gene matches. Germline CDR1 MNHNY, CDR2 SVGAGI (reference sequence). The CDR3 has 16 amino acids. CDR3 sequence reads: CASSYKAVAGGDEQFF. CDR3 DNA sequence: TGTGCCAGCAGTTATAAGGCTGTAGCGGGGGGAGATGAGCAGTTCTTC.

V and J are TRBV5-4 and TRBJ2-2; no clear D. Germline V gene lookup returns CDR1 SGHNT and CDR2 YYREEE (reference sequence). Trimming removed 4 bases from V and 6 bases from J, with 13 bases in between. This CDR3 is 14 amino acids long. The CDR3 DNA reads as TGTGCCAGCAGCCTGTTGGAGCGTGCCGGGGAGCTGTTTTTT. Its protein is CASSLLERAGELFF.

J is TRBJ2-5 and V is TRBV5-1, with D hard to call. CDR1 SGHRS and CDR2 YFSETQ come from the germline V gene. The CDR3 has 14 residues. Trimming removed 0 bases at V and 7 bases at J, with 13 bases between. In DNA, the CDR3 is TGCGCCAGCAGCTTGGAGGATGTGGTTGGGACCCAGTACTTC. Amino acids: CASSLEDVVGTQYF.

CDR3 amino acids: CASSSEVRGDPFYGYTF. The CDR3 region has the DNA TGTGCCAGCAGCTCAGAGGTACGGGGCGACCCTTTCTATGGCTACACCTTC. The chain couples TRBV7-8 to TRBJ1-2; maybe TRBD1 (5 bases). Germline-derived CDR1 and CDR2 are SGHVS and FQNEAQ. The V end was cut by 4 bases, the J end by 4 bases, with 22 bases between. The CDR3 totals 17 residues.

The V gene is TRBV11-2, the J gene TRBJ1-1, with a possible D match to TRBD1 (6 bases). The CDR3 is made up of 16 amino acids. Trimming left V 3 bases short and J 0 bases short, with 14 bases between. The germline gives CDR1 SGHAT, CDR2 FQNNGV. CDR3 sequence: CASSFHRDTMNTEAFF. CDR3 DNA: TGTGCCAGCAGCTTCCACCGGGACACCATGAACACTGAAGCTTTCTTT. Drawing the rest from reference TRBV11-2 and TRBJ1-1, the complete variable domain is EAGVAQSPRYKIIEKRQSVAFWCNPISGHATLYWYQQILGQGPKLLIQFQNNGVVDDSQLPKDRFSAERLKGVDSTLKIQPAKLEDSAVYLCASSFHRDTMNTEAFFGQGTRLTVV.

The V and J genes are TRBV6-5 and TRBJ1-1, with TRBD1 matching over 10 bases. Per germline, CDR1 MNHEY and CDR2 SVGAGI. J was trimmed by 5 bases and V by 5 bases; bases with no gene match: 2. This CDR3 has 13 amino acids. CDR3 DNA: TGTGCCAGCAGTGACAGGGGGCTAACTGAAGCTTTCTTT. It yields the protein CASSDRGLTEAFF.

The count of this clone is one. This chain connects TRBV11-2 to TRBJ1-1, with D unresolved. The CDR3 runs to 12 residues. V was pared by 6 bases and J by 0 bases, with 5 bases between. The germline CDR1 and CDR2 sequences are SGHAT and FQNNGV. The CDR3 loop reads CASRGLNTEAFF. CDR3 DNA: TGTGCCAGCAGAGGCTTGAACACTGAAGCTTTCTTT.

The rearrangement links TRBV27 to TRBJ1-4, with 9 nucleotides matching TRBD1. J was trimmed by 8 bases and V by 5 bases; bases with no gene match: 15. The germline V gene encodes CDR1 MNHEY and CDR2 SMNVEV (reference sequence). The CDR3 extends over 17 amino acids. CDR3 DNA sequence: TGTGCCAGCAGTACAGTGGGGACAGGGACTTCTCCGGAAAAACTGTTTTTT. Residues: CASSTVGTGTSPEKLFF.

The rearrangement links TRBV14 to TRBJ2-1, with 9 bases identical to TRBD2. J was trimmed by 5 bases and V by 2 bases; bases with no gene match: 4. CDR1 is SGHDN, CDR2 FVKESK, per germline. This CDR3 has 15 amino acids. The CDR3 DNA follows: TGTGCCAGCAGCCAACTAGCGGGACCGAACAATGAGCAGTTCTTC. It translates to CASSQLAGPNNEQFF.

The genes are TRBV27 and TRBJ2-1; TRBD2 aligns across 10 bases. CDR1 is MNHEY, CDR2 SMNVEV, per germline (reference sequence). The ends lost 5 bases at V and 3 bases at J; junction bases unmatched: 7. The CDR3 is 16 amino acids. The CDR3 DNA is TGTGCCAGCAGTCTCTCTAGCGGGAGAATCTACAATGAGCAGTTCTTC. Protein: CASSLSSGRIYNEQFF.

This rearrangement joins TRBV5-4 to TRBJ2-3; the match to TRBD1 covers 9 bases. CDR3 length equals 17 residues. V gave up 3 bases and J gave up 0 bases; unmatched junction bases: 8. Germline V lookup: CDR1 SGHNT, CDR2 YYREEE (reference sequence). Written as DNA, the CDR3 is TGTGCCAGCAGCTCTCGACAGGGGGTAACAAGCACAGATACGCAGTATTTT. Its protein product is CASSSRQGVTSTDTQYF.

The chain combines TRBV19 with TRBJ2-1; TRBD1 agrees at 10 bases. Losses at the gene ends were 1 base for V and 1 base for J; bases not matched to a gene: 1. This CDR3 is built from 16 residues. CDR1 is LNHDA, CDR2 SQIVND, per germline (reference sequence). The chain's CDR3 is CASSIGQGASYNEQFF. For the CDR3, the DNA is TGTGCCAGTAGTATAGGACAGGGGGCATCCTACAATGAGCAGTTCTTC.

This CDR3 reads CASSLGVQETQYF. CDR3 bases: TGTGCCAGCAGCTTGGGGGTCCAAGAGACCCAGTACTTC. The rearrangement joins TRBV7-9 to TRBJ2-5, with D perhaps assigned TRBD1 or TRBD2 (5 bases each). CDR3 length: 13 residues. CDR1 SEHNR and CDR2 FQNEAQ come from the germline V gene (reference sequence). V gave up 3 bases and J gave up 1 base, with 6 bases separating them. Full variable domain (missing parts from reference TRBV7-9 and TRBJ2-5): DTGVSQNPRHKITKRGQNVTFRCDPISEHNRLYWYRQTLGQGPEFLTYFQNEAQLEKSRLLSDRFSAERPKGSFSTLEIQRTEQGDSAMYLCASSLGVQETQYFGPGTRLLVL.

The chain joins TRBV11-2 to TRBJ1-5; TRBD1 agrees at 10 bases. Trimming took 5 bases from V and 7 from J; bases not matched to a gene: 5. The CDR3 totals 14 residues. The V gene's germline CDR1 is SGHAT and CDR2 FQNNGV. This CDR3 is CASSLGTGEQPQHF. The CDR3 bases are TGTGCCAGCAGCCTTGGGACAGGGGAACAGCCCCAGCATTTT.

The V call is TRBV19, the J call TRBJ2-6; TRBD1 matches 8 bases. The CDR3 sequence is 20 residues long. Unmatched junction bases numbered 14, after V lost 3 bases and J lost 1 base. Germline lookup yields CDR1 LNHDA and CDR2 SQIVND (reference sequence). As DNA, the CDR3 is TGTGCCAGTAGTATCCCTGGGACAGGATGGTATTTTTCTGGGGCCAACGTCCTGACTTTC. Residues: CASSIPGTGWYFSGANVLTF.

V gene TRBV4-3 combines with J gene TRBJ1-2; TRBD1 matches 8 bases. The CDR3 has 15 residues. Trimming at V came to 2 bases and at J to 6 bases, leaving 8 bases not matched to a gene. Germline assignment: CDR1 LGHNA and CDR2 YSLEER. The CDR3: CASSQYLGQEDGYTF. In nucleotides, the CDR3 is TGCGCCAGCAGCCAATACTTGGGACAGGAGGATGGCTACACCTTC.

The J gene is TRBJ1-4, the V gene TRBV11-2, with unresolved D. There are 12 residues in the CDR3. Germline CDR1 reads SGHAT; CDR2 reads FQNNGV. Trimming removed 0 bases at V and 11 bases at J, with 7 bases between. This CDR3 reads CASSLDEGKLFF. Written as DNA, the CDR3 is TGTGCCAGCAGCTTAGATGAGGGCAAACTGTTTTTT.

The V gene is TRBV19, the J gene TRBJ2-7, with TRBD2 matching over 10 bases. V lost 2 bases to trimming and J lost 3 bases; unmatched junction nucleotides: 1. The CDR3 spans 14 residues. Germline V gene data show CDR1 as LNHDA and CDR2 as SQIVND (reference sequence). CDR3 protein: CASSITSGNYEQYF. CDR3 bases: TGTGCCAGTAGTATAACTAGCGGGAACTACGAGCAGTACTTC.

The V gene is TRBV7-6, the J gene TRBJ2-3; D unresolved. Germline assignment: CDR1 SGHVS and CDR2 FNYEAQ. Trimming removed 1 base at V and 2 bases at J, with 13 bases between. The CDR3 spans 16 residues. The DNA for the CDR3 is TGTGCCAGCAGCTTAGGCCCCGGACGTAACACAGATACGCAGTATTTT. Its protein is CASSLGPGRNTDTQYF.

The chain joins TRBV9 to TRBJ2-7; possibly TRBD2 for D (5 bases). The CDR3 extends over 12 amino acids. CDR1 SGDLS and CDR2 YYNGEE come from the germline V gene. V gave up 3 bases and J gave up 3 bases, with 7 bases separating them. The CDR3 reads CASSESGYEQYF. The CDR3 DNA sequence: TGTGCCAGCAGCGAAAGCGGCTACGAGCAGTACTTC.

Comments on this clone: At the DNA level, this CDR3 is encoded by other sequences in the same sample as well. The CDR3 loop is CASSLGVNTEAFF. The CDR3 DNA is TGTGCCTCGAGCCTGGGGGTGAACACTGAAGCTTTCTTT. V is TRBV11-2 and J is TRBJ1-1, with D possibly TRBD1 on 5 matching bases. Looked up from germline, CDR1 is SGHAT and CDR2 is FQNNGV. The CDR3 has 13 amino acids. The V and J ends lost 11 bases and 0 bases respectively, with 13 bases between them.

The chain carries TRBV5-1 and TRBJ1-5; D gene uncertain. CDR3 length equals 15 residues. V lost 6 bases to trimming and J lost 0 bases, with 13 bases between them. Germline CDR1 and CDR2: SGHRS and YFSETQ. CDR3 region: CASNRPPYSNQPQHF. As DNA, the CDR3 is TGCGCCAGCAACCGGCCGCCTTATAGCAATCAGCCCCAGCATTTT. The full variable domain, rest sourced from reference TRBV5-1 and TRBJ1-5, is KAGVTQTPRYLIKTRGQQVTLSCSPISGHRSVSWYQQTPGQGLQFLFEYFSETQRNKGNFPGRFSGRQFSNSRSEMNVSTLELGDSALYLCASNRPPYSNQPQHFGDGTRLSIL.

V is TRBV4-3 and J is TRBJ1-2; D is unclear. Germline CDR1 and CDR2: LGHNA and YSLEER. The germline V and J ends were trimmed by 0 bases and 4 bases, with 9 bases remaining between them. The CDR3 loop spans 14 amino acids. The CDR3, as DNA: TGCGCCAGCAGCCAAGACAGGAGCGGCTATGGCTACACCTTC. It codes for CASSQDRSGYGYTF.

CDR3 coding DNA: TGTGCCAGCAGCTTAGTTGTCGCGGAGGGTCCTGAGCAGTTCTTC. Translation: CASSLVVAEGPEQFF. The J gene is TRBJ2-1, the V gene TRBV7-6, with D possibly TRBD2 on 6 matching bases. The V and J ends lost 1 base and 9 bases respectively, with 16 bases between them. This CDR3 comprises 15 residues. Germline CDR1 is SGHVS and CDR2 is FNYEAQ.

The chain links TRBV12-2 to TRBJ2-1; the table assigns TRBD2, which was not confirmed against the DNA. TRBV12-2 is listed as a pseudogene. This CDR3 region has 18 residues. CDR3 residues: CASRSRSRVASGRHEQFF. The CDR3 region has the DNA TGTGCAAGTCGCTCCCGTTCGCGAGTGGCTAGCGGGAGGCATGAGCAGTTCTTC.